Listed here is a single T cell receptor beta chain. Antigen: not known. The junction does not match germline at one end; this may be a read error. This sample was taken from a study of T cells after yellow fever vaccination. This CDR3 region has 14 residues. Researchers made TCR cDNA using 5'RACE template switching, and this step added a universal primer site and UMIs. TCRdb reprocessed the 5' RACE reads via MiXCR and lists one record per CDR3 protein. The sample includes 350,000 to 450,000 distinct CDR3 sequences, roughly a sixth of them seen just once. Study results and limitations: Reappearance after the booster was seen for most primary-vaccination clones, at around 95% CD4 and about 90% CD8. Overall, a small share of clonotypes was seen in both CD4 and CD8 compartments. A secondary response was less intense yet reached its peak sooner, at day 5 versus 15.

This specimen consisted of PBMCs, obtained before the yellow fever booster vaccination. The TCR comes from a young man who received the YFV17D yellow fever vaccine. This chain connects TRBV12-3 or TRBV12-4 to TRBJ1-1, with D hard to call. The CDR3 coding sequence is TGTGCCAGCAGTTTAGGGGGAGTGGGAACTGTAGCTTTCTTT. Translated, it gives CASSLGGVGTVAFF.